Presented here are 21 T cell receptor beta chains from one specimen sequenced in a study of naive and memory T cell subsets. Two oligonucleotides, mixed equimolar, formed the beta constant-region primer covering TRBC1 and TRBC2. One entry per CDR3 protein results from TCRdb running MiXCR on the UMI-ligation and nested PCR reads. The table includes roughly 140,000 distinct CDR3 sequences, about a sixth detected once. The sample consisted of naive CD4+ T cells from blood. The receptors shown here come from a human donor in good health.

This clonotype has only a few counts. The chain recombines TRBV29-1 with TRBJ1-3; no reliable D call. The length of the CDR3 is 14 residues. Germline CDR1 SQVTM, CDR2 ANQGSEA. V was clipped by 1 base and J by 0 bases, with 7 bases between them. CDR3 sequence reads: CSVEGTYSGNTIYF. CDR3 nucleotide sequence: TGCAGCGTTGAAGGCACTTACTCTGGAAACACCATATATTTT.

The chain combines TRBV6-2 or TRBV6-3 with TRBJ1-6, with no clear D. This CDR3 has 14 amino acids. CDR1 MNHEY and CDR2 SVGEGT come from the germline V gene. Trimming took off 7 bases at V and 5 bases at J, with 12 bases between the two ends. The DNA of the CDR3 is TGTGCCAGCAACGACTATGGGGATAATTCACCCCTCCACTTT. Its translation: CASNDYGDNSPLHF.

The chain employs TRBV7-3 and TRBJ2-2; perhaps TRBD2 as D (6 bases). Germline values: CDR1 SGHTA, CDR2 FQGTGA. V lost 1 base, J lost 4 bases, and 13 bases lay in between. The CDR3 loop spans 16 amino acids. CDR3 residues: CASSLNGGLGTGELFF. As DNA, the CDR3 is TGTGCCAGCAGCTTAAATGGAGGGCTGGGCACCGGGGAGCTGTTTTTT.

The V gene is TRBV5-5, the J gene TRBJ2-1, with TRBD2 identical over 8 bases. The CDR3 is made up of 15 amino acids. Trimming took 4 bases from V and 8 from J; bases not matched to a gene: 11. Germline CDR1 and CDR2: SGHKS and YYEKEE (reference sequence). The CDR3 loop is CASSLLSGRSHEQFF. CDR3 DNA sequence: TGTGCCAGCAGCCTATTGAGCGGGAGAAGCCATGAGCAGTTCTTC.

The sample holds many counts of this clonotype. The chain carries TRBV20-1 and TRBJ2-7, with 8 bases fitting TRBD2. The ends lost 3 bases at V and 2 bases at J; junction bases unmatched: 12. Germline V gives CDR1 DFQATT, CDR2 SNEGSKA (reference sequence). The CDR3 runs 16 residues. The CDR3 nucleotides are TGCAGTGCTAGCGGCGCGCCTACTAGCGGAACCTACGAGCAGTACTTC. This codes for CSASGAPTSGTYEQYF.

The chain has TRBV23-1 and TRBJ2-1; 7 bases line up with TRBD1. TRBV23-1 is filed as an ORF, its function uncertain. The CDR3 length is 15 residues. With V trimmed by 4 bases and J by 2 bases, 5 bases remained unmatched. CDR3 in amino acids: CASSLRDSTYNEQFF. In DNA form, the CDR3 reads TGCGCCAGCAGTCTCCGGGACAGCACCTACAATGAGCAGTTCTTC.

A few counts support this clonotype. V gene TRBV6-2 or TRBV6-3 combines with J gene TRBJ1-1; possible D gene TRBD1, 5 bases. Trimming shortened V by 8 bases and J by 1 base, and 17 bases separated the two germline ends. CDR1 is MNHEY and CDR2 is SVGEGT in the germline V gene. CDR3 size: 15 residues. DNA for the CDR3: TGTGCCAGCCATCGGGGGACGGCCCCGAACACTGAAGCTTTCTTT. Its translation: CASHRGTAPNTEAFF.

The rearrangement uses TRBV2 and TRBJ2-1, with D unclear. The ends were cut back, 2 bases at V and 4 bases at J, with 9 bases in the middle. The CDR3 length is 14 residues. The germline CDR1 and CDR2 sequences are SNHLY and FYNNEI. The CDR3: CASSEPQAYNEQFF. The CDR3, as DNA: TGTGCCAGCAGTGAACCCCAAGCTTACAATGAGCAGTTCTTC.

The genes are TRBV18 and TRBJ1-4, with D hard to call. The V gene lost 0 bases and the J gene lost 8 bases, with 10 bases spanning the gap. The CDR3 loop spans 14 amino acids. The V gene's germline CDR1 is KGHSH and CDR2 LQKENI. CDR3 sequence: CASSPPADYEKLFF. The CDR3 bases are TGTGCCAGCTCACCACCGGCAGATTACGAAAAACTGTTTTTT.

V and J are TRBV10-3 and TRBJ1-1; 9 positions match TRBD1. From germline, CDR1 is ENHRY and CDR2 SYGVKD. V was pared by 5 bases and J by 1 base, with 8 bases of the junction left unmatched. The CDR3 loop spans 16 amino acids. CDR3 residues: CAISLRQGGGNTEAFF. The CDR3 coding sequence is TGTGCCATCAGTCTTCGACAGGGGGGAGGGAACACTGAAGCTTTCTTT.

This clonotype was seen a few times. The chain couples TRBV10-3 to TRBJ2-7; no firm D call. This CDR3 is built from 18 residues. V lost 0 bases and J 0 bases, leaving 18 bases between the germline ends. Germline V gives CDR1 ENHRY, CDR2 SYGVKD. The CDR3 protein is CAISESVLADPNSYEQYF. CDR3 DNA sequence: TGTGCCATCAGTGAGTCCGTTCTGGCGGATCCCAACTCCTACGAGCAGTACTTC.

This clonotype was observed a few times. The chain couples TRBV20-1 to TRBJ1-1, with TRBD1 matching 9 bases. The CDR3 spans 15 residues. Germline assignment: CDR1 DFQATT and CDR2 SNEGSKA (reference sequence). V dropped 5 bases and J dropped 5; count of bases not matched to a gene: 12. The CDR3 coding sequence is TGCAGTGCTCCTCCCAGGGACAGGGTAAGGACTGAAGCTTTCTTT. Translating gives CSAPPRDRVRTEAFF.

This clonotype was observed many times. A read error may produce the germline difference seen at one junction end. The CDR3 nucleotides are TGTGCCAGCAGTTTAGGGGACAGGGGAGAGTTT. It is translated as CASSLGDRGEF. This chain links TRBV12-3 or TRBV12-4 with TRBJ2-3; 10 bases map to TRBD1. The CDR3 runs to 11 residues.

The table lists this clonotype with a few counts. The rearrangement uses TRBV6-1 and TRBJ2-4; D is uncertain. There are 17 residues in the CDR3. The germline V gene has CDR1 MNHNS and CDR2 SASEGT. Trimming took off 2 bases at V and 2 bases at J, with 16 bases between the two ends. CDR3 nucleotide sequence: TGTGCCAGCAGTGAACTCACGGTTCACGGATCCAAAAACATTCAGTACTTC. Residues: CASSELTVHGSKNIQYF.

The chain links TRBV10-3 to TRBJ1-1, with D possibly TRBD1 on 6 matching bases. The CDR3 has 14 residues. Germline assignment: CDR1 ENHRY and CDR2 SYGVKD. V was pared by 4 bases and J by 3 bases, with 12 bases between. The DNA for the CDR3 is TGTGCCATCAGTGGAGGGGGGGGGTACACTGAAGCTTTCTTT. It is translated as CAISGGGGYTEAFF.

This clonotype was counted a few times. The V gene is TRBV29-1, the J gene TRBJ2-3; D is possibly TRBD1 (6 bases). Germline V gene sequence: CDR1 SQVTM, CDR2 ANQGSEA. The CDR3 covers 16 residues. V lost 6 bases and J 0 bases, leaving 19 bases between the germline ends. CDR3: CSVQGLGGLSTDTQYF. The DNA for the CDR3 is TGCAGCGTACAGGGTCTTGGCGGGCTTAGCACAGATACGCAGTATTTT.

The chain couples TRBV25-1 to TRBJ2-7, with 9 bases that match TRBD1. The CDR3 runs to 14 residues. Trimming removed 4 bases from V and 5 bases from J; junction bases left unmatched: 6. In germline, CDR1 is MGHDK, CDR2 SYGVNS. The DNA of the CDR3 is TGTGCCAGCAGTGGTCGGGGACAGGGTAACGAGCAGTACTTC. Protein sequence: CASSGRGQGNEQYF.

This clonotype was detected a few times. CDR3 sequence (DNA): TGTGCCAGCAGCCTTTCGAAACTAGCGCCTGGGGAATCCTACAATGAGCAGTTCTTC. It yields the protein CASSLSKLAPGESYNEQFF. The rearrangement joins TRBV4-2 to TRBJ2-1; 7 nucleotides line up with TRBD2. V dropped 4 bases and J dropped 1; count of bases not matched to a gene: 16. From germline, CDR1 is LGHNA and CDR2 YNFKEQ. The CDR3 contains 19 residues.

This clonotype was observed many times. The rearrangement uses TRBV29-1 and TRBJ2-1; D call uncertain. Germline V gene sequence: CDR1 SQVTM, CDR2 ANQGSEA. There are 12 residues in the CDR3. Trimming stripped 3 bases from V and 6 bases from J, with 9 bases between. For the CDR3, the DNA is TGCAGCGTTGATCAAGGGATCAATGAGCAGTTCTTC. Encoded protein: CSVDQGINEQFF.

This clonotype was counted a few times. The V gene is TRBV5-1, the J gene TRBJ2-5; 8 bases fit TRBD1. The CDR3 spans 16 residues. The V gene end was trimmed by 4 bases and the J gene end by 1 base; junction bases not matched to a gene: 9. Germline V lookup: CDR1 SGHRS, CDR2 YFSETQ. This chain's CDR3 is CASSTLTDRVQETQYF. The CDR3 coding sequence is TGCGCCAGCAGCACACTGACGGACAGGGTCCAAGAGACCCAGTACTTC.

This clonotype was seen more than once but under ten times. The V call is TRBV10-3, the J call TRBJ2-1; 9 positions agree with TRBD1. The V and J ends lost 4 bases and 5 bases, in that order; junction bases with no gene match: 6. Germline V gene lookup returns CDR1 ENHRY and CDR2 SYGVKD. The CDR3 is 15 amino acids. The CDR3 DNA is TGTGCCATCAGTGGGCCGGGACAGGGAAACAATGAGCAGTTCTTC. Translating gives CAISGPGQGNNEQFF.